This paragraph reports one T cell receptor (beta chain). The antigen is unknown. The sample belongs to a study of blood T cells in healthy people across ages. General study findings and limits: The diversity estimates, figures obtained from one million T cells, were considered underestimates. Donors of long life had a larger count of naive CD4+ cells and greater diversity than aged donors.

Healthy Russian Caucasian donors spanned ages roughly 6 to 100 years. This CDR3 is 14 amino acids long. CDR1 is SEHNR and CDR2 is FQNEAQ in the germline V gene (reference sequence). V was clipped by 7 bases and J by 0 bases, with 13 bases between them. For the second PCR, which ran for 7 to 11 cycles, a sample-barcoded 5' primer and a J-beta primer mix were used. TCRdb re-derived calls from the 5' RACE reads in MiXCR, one entry per CDR3 protein. The table lists roughly 930,000 distinct CDR3 sequences, 48% of them singletons. The origin of this receptor is a young man in good health. The rearrangement links TRBV7-9 to TRBJ2-7; D is uncertain. Sequenced input: blood. DNA of the CDR3: TGTGCCAGCACCCTTAATACTAACTCCTACGAGCAGTACTTC. Its protein product is CASTLNTNSYEQYF.